Listed below are T cell receptor beta chains from one sample, sequenced in a study of T cell repertoires in cytomegalovirus infection. These receptors lack a known antigen. TCRdb processed the reads anew with MiXCR; each CDR3 protein has one entry. The table shows approximately 350,000 distinct CDR3 sequences, with around a third occurring only once. The sequenced sample was cultured PBMCs, obtained from culture after CMV antigen stimulation. These receptors all come from a human donor in good health (CMV status not recorded). Some clones in this sample may be carry-over from other donors' samples. CDR3s include the opening cysteine and the closing phenylalanine or tryptophan. Each record gives: D gene, clone size, J gene, V gene, CDR3 protein, CDR3 DNA. D genes are given only for firm matches. Clone size is stated in some rows and not others, as once, few, many or a class when expanded.

d_call: TRBD2
clone_size: -
j_call: TRBJ2-1
v_call: TRBV7-8
cdr3_aa: CASSFAGGPDEQFF
cdr3_nt: TGTGCCAGCAGCTTCGCGGGAGGGCCCGATGAGCAGTTCTTC

d_call: -
clone_size: -
j_call: TRBJ2-1
v_call: TRBV10-3
cdr3_aa: CAISGSGANEQFF
cdr3_nt: TGTGCCATCAGTGGGTCGGGGGCCAATGAGCAGTTCTTC

d_call: TRBD2
clone_size: -
j_call: TRBJ2-5
v_call: TRBV6-6
cdr3_aa: CASTYGGGQETQYF
cdr3_nt: TGTGCCAGCACCTACGGGGGGGGGCAAGAGACCCAGTACTTC

d_call: -
clone_size: few
j_call: TRBJ2-1
v_call: TRBV27
cdr3_aa: CASPHNEQFF
cdr3_nt: TGTGCCAGCCCTCACAATGAGCAGTTCTTC

d_call: TRBD1
clone_size: -
j_call: TRBJ1-2
v_call: TRBV20-1
cdr3_aa: CSASRQGLTYGYTF
cdr3_nt: TGCAGTGCCTCAAGACAGGGGCTTACCTATGGCTACACCTTC

d_call: TRBD2
clone_size: -
j_call: TRBJ2-7
v_call: TRBV7-2
cdr3_aa: CASSSPGLARVLYF
cdr3_nt: TGTGCCAGCAGCTCTCCGGGACTAGCGAGGGTTCTGTACTTC

d_call: -
clone_size: few
j_call: TRBJ2-2
v_call: TRBV15
cdr3_aa: CATSRGASGELFF
cdr3_nt: TGTGCCACCAGCCGCGGGGCTAGCGGGGAGCTGTTTTTT

d_call: -
clone_size: -
j_call: TRBJ2-1
v_call: TRBV7-2
cdr3_aa: CASSPVVYNEQFF
cdr3_nt: TGTGCCAGCAGCCCCGTCGTCTACAATGAGCAGTTCTTC

d_call: -
clone_size: few
j_call: TRBJ1-2
v_call: TRBV7-9
cdr3_aa: CASSLAGGRGHLYGYTF
cdr3_nt: TGTGCCAGCAGCTTAGCGGGGGGCAGGGGACACCTCTATGGCTACACCTTC

d_call: TRBD1
clone_size: -
j_call: TRBJ1-1
v_call: TRBV7-9
cdr3_aa: CASSSQTGGDGAFF
cdr3_nt: TGTGCCAGCAGCTCACAGACAGGGGGCGACGGAGCTTTCTTT

d_call: -
clone_size: few
j_call: TRBJ1-3
v_call: TRBV7-2
cdr3_aa: CASSLAPDRVSGNTIYF
cdr3_nt: TGTGCCAGCAGCTTAGCGCCGGACAGAGTCTCTGGAAACACCATATATTTT

d_call: TRBD2
clone_size: few
j_call: TRBJ2-7
v_call: TRBV10-3
cdr3_aa: CAISERGLRPYEQYF
cdr3_nt: TGTGCCATCAGTGAACGGGGACTAAGGCCCTACGAGCAGTACTTC

d_call: -
clone_size: few
j_call: TRBJ2-3
v_call: TRBV7-2
cdr3_aa: CASSLESADTQYF
cdr3_nt: TGTGCCAGCAGCTTAGAGTCGGCAGATACGCAGTATTTT